This T cell receptor beta chain was recovered during a study of T-cell memory formation after mild COVID-19. Overall study: Clusters were largely donor specific.

Study-level results: Clones that contracted clustered mainly in CM and EM if CD4+ and in EMRA if CD8+. Certain responding clones were present in pre-infection memory, suggesting participation of cross-reactive memory. Day 15 to 85 contractors were CD4/CD8 balanced; later expanders leaned CD4+.

TCRdb passed the 5' RACE reads through MiXCR, listing each CDR3 protein once. The table has about 400,000 distinct CDR3 sequences, 14% seen once. Comments on this clonotype: The antigen is undetermined.

The receptor comes from a man aged 18 to 35 who had mild COVID-19 (a few samples of this study predate the infection). Cell type and time point are not known. Sequencing was done on a sample of PBMCs or a T cell subset sorted from them (not recorded which).

The CDR3 sequence: CSVPYEQNTEAFF. As DNA, the CDR3 is TGCAGTGTCCCTTATGAGCAGAACACTGAAGCTTTCTTT. V is TRBV20-1 and J is TRBJ1-1; no clear D. Trimming took 7 bases from V and 1 from J, leaving 13 bases between them. The CDR3 has 13 residues. Germline V gives CDR1 DFQATT, CDR2 SNEGSKA (reference sequence).